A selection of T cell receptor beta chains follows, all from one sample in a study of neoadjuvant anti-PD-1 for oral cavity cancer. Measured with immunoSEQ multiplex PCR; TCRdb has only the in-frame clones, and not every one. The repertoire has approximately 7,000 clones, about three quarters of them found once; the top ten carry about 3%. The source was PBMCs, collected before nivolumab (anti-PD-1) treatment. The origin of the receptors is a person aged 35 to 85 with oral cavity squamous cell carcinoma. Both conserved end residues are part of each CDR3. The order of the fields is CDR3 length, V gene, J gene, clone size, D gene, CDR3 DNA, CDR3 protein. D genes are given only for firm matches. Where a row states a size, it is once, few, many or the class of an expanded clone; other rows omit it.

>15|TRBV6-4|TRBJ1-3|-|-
TGTGCCAGCATCCACCGGGTTCCCTCTGGAAACACCATATATTTT
CASIHRVPSGNTIYF
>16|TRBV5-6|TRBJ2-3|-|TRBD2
TGTGCCAGCAGCTTGTCGAAGCGGGGGAGGACAGATACGCAGTATTTT
CASSLSKRGRTDTQYF
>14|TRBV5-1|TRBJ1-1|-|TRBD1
TGCGCCAGCAGCCCGGGGACAGCGAACACTGAAGCTTTCTTT
CASSPGTANTEAFF
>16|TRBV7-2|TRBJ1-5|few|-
TGTGCCAGCAGCTTTTTCTCAAACGGTTTCAATCAGCCCCAGCATTTT
CASSFFSNGFNQPQHF
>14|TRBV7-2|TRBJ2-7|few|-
TGTGCCAGCAGCTTAGATCACACCTTTTACGAGCAGTACTTC
CASSLDHTFYEQYF
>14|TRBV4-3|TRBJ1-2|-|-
TGCGCCAGCAGCCGAGAACAGCGGAGCTATGGCTACACCTTC
CASSREQRSYGYTF
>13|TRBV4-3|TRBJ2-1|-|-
TGCGCCAGCAGACGATCCATGGACAATGAGCAGTTCTTC
CASRRSMDNEQFF
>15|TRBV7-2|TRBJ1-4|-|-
TGTGCCAGCAGCTTAGGTCTCAGGGTTGATGAAAAACTGTTTTTT
CASSLGLRVDEKLFF
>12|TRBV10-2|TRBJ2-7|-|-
TGCGCCAGCAGTGAACAGGGTTTAGAGCAGTACTTC
CASSEQGLEQYF
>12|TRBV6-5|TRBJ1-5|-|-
TGTGCCAGCAGTTACTCTGGGCAGCCCCAGCATTTT
CASSYSGQPQHF
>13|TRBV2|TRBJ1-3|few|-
TGTGCCAGCAGTGGACCTTCGGGAAACACCATATATTTT
CASSGPSGNTIYF
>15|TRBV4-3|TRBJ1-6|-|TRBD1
TGCGCCAGCAGCCAAGACGGGACAGGGAATTCACCCCTCCACTTT
CASSQDGTGNSPLHF